This T cell receptor beta chain originates from a study of T cells in Graves' hyperthyroidism and ophthalmopathy. Findings of the study overall: Blood samples included most of the expanded thyroid clonotypes exceeding 0.001. From stable hyperthyroidism, ophthalmopathy was set apart by a 13 V-J model.

This clonotype has ten or more counts. No antigen is known for it. V was pared by 6 bases and J by 1 base, with 12 bases between. CDR1 is MNHNS, CDR2 SASEGT, per germline. The CDR3 has 14 residues. Under 3 months was the duration of disease in ophthalmopathy patients, who also had a Clinical Activity Score of at least 3 and a NOSPECS grade of at least 4. Authors of the study amplified TCR beta CDR3 regions from RNA transcripts. With the HTBI primer set, the TCR CDR3 went through a first round of RT-PCR. TCRdb re-called the multiplex PCR reads through MiXCR, storing one row per CDR3 protein. The sample holds 500,000 to 650,000 distinct CDR3 sequences; roughly 15% are singletons and the top ten take 17%.

The sequenced material came from blood. The TCR was taken from a woman under 30 with Graves' ophthalmopathy. The V gene is TRBV6-1, the J gene TRBJ1-1; maybe TRBD1 (5 bases). The CDR3 sequence is CASSRRDPNTEAFF. DNA of the CDR3: TGTGCCAGCAGCCGCCGGGACCCGAACACTGAAGCTTTCTTT.